The TCR beta chain described here comes from a study of blood T cell repertoires in COVID-19. CDR3 length: 17 amino acids. Here immunoSEQ multiplex PCR was the method, and the copy in TCRdb shows in-frame clones only, minus some. The repertoire has under 150,000 clones, over 65% of them found once; the top ten carry under 9.5%. The sample comprised peripheral blood. This clonotype was sampled from a woman in her thirties or forties with acute or convalescent COVID-19. J is TRBJ2-7 and V is TRBV1; the D call of TRBD2 is as the table states it, not checked on the DNA. TRBV1 is annotated as a pseudogene. CDR3 sequence: CTSSQEPRLLVPYEQYF. The DNA of the CDR3 is TGCACCAGCAGCCAAGAGCCAAGACTCCTCGTTCCCTACGAGCAGTACTTC.